The entry below describes one T cell receptor (beta chain). The antigen remains undetermined. Libraries were prepared by immunoSEQ multiplex PCR; TCRdb keeps only in-frame clonotypes and omits some of them. The sample holds approximately 13,000 clones, around 84% seen once. The sample originates from a study of PD-1 blockade in classical Hodgkin lymphoma. Points from the study as a whole: Before treatment, TCR diversity in newly diagnosed patients was reportedly lower than in healthy donors. Those starting nivolumab under 1 year post-ASCT were excluded. The study found that TCR diversity rose significantly by C4D1 in CD4+ but not CD8+ cells. Prior to therapy, complete responders displayed diversity much like that of newly diagnosed patients.

All patients relapsed after autologous stem cell transplantation, and brentuximab vedotin exposure varied. Unmatched junction bases numbered 7, after V lost 6 bases and J lost 4 bases. CDR3 length: 15 residues. The germline CDR1 and CDR2 sequences are MNHEY and SVGAGI. The V call is TRBV6-5, the J call TRBJ2-1; 9 nucleotides line up with TRBD1. The receptor comes from a human donor with classical Hodgkin lymphoma. The sequencing used peripheral blood mononuclear cells (PBMCs), collected at baseline. CDR3 residues: CASSAGTGHYNEQFF. The CDR3 region has the DNA TGTGCCAGCAGCGCCGGGACAGGGCATTACAATGAGCAGTTCTTC.